This T cell receptor (beta chain) comes out of a study of T cell changes during pregnancy in multiple sclerosis. The CDR3 contains 14 residues. The V and J ends lost 4 bases and 4 bases respectively, with 11 bases between them. CDR1 is SNHLY, CDR2 FYNNEI, per germline. Repertoires were generated with immunoSEQ multiplex PCR, while TCRdb's copy carries only in-frame clones and drops some. Of over 70,000 clones listed, 85% to 95% are singletons. This TCR derives from a female donor in good health, enrolled as a control in a pregnancy study. The chain carries TRBV2 and TRBJ2-1; perhaps TRBD2 as D (5 bases). The source was peripheral blood, collected in the third trimester of pregnancy. The CDR3 DNA reads TGTGCCAGCAGTGGTCAGGAGGCTTACAATGAGCAGTTCTTC. It specifies CASSGQEAYNEQFF.